This T cell receptor beta chain was recovered during a study of blood T cell repertoires in COVID-19. In the authors' methods: Amplification with reference gene primers provided the estimates of nucleated cell counts. Profiling relied on immunoSEQ multiplex PCR, and the TCRdb table lists in-frame clones only, not all of them. For V, J and clone size, that table is used; D and trimming come from the DNA. The sample has tens of thousands of clones, roughly 83% seen once. J gave up 2 bases and V 6 bases, and 9 bases lay outside the gene matches. CDR1 SGHTA and CDR2 FQGTGA come from the germline V gene. This CDR3 region has 15 residues.

The V call is TRBV7-3, the J call TRBJ2-5; TRBD2 matches at 7 bases. The sequence came from a man aged 50-59 years with active COVID-19. The sample was peripheral blood. The CDR3 nucleotides read TGTGCCAGCAGAAAAAGCGGGGTGGGTCAAGAGACCCAGTACTTC. It specifies CASRKSGVGQETQYF.